This T cell receptor beta chain derives from a study of CD8+CD57+ T cells in acquired aplastic anemia. This clonotype was counted a few times. CDR3 and TCR beta VDJ profiling relied on genomic DNA as the template. One entry per CDR3 protein results from TCRdb running MiXCR on the reads. The sample shows some 280,000 distinct CDR3 sequences, approximately 56% of them seen only once. V lost 4 bases, J lost 4 bases, and 7 bases lay in between. This CDR3 region has 12 residues. Germline V gives CDR1 KGHDR, CDR2 SFDVKD. The origin of this receptor is a human donor with severe aplastic anemia or a healthy control (not recorded which). The chain recombines TRBV24-1 with TRBJ2-7, with D possibly matching TRBD1 (5 bases). Sequencing used sorted CD4+, CD8+, or CD8+CD57+ T cells (not recorded which) from PBMCs. The DNA for the CDR3 is TGTGCCACCAGTGACAGGGATTACGAGCAGTACTTC. Translated, it gives CATSDRDYEQYF.